A selection of T cell receptor beta chains follows, all from one sample in a study of blood T cell repertoires in COVID-19. Sequencing used immunoSEQ multiplex PCR; TCRdb keeps in-frame clones, though not all of them. The data contain nearly 300,000 clones, around 89% of them singletons. Source material: peripheral blood. Receptors originate from a woman aged 25 to 39 who had recovered from COVID-19. The CDR3 runs from the conserved cysteine through the conserved F or W. The order of the fields is V gene, J gene, clone size, D gene, CDR3 protein, CDR3 DNA. The D gene is left open where the match is weak. Rows may omit the clone size; those that give it use once, few, many or a size class.

>TRBV7-8|TRBJ2-3|-|TRBD2
CASSWATSGGSDTQYF
TGTGCCAGCAGCTGGGCGACTAGCGGGGGATCCGATACGCAGTATTTT
>TRBV9|TRBJ2-2|-|-
CASSRDKRELTTGELFF
TGTGCCAGCAGCCGGGACAAAAGAGAACTAACCACCGGGGAGCTGTTTTTT
>TRBV2|TRBJ2-6|few|-
CASKTPSSGANVLTF
TGTGCCAGCAAGACACCGAGCTCTGGGGCCAACGTCCTGACTTTC
>TRBV5-1|TRBJ2-5|-|-
CASSFLGTRQETQYF
TGCGCCAGCAGCTTCCTGGGGACTCGCCAAGAGACCCAGTACTTC
>TRBV4-1|TRBJ2-3|-|TRBD1
CASSQGQGLEDTQYF
TGCGCCAGCAGCCAGGGACAGGGTTTAGAAGATACGCAGTATTTT
>TRBV28|TRBJ2-4|-|-
CASSLFGTPRGNIQYF
TGTGCCAGCAGTTTATTCGGGACACCCAGGGGAAACATTCAGTACTTC
>TRBV24-1|TRBJ2-5|-|TRBD1
CATSGTGGGGGETQYF
TGTGCCACCAGTGGGACAGGGGGCGGGGGAGGAGAGACCCAGTACTTC
>TRBV5-1|TRBJ1-2|-|TRBD1
CASSQGQGGYTF
TGCGCCAGCAGCCAAGGACAGGGTGGCTACACCTTC
>TRBV19|TRBJ2-4|-|-
CASSMPQGSAAKNIQYF
TGTGCCAGTAGTATGCCCCAGGGATCAGCCGCCAAAAACATTCAGTACTTC
>TRBV6-5|TRBJ1-2|-|-
CASSPVGGQYGYTF
TGTGCCAGCAGCCCCGTGGGGGGGCAATATGGCTACACCTTC
>TRBV28|TRBJ2-2|once|-
CASSRPSVNTGELFF
TGTGCCAGCAGCCGACCCAGCGTGAACACCGGGGAGCTGTTTTTT
>TRBV28|TRBJ2-1|-|TRBD2
CASTLLAGGYNEQFF
TGTGCCAGCACCCTTCTAGCGGGGGGTTACAATGAGCAGTTCTTC
>TRBV2|TRBJ2-1|few|TRBD1
CASSGIGQGQNEQFF
TGTGCCAGCAGTGGAATCGGACAGGGGCAGAATGAGCAGTTCTTC
>TRBV29-1|TRBJ2-3|-|-
CSVLSTDTQYF
TGCAGCGTTCTGAGCACAGATACGCAGTATTTT
>TRBV2|TRBJ1-5|-|-
CASSWGAGGNQPQHF
TGTGCCAGCTCCTGGGGGGCGGGGGGCAATCAGCCCCAGCATTTT
>TRBV6-5|TRBJ1-4|once|-
CATARGAVEKLFF
TGTGCCACCGCTCGGGGGGCGGTTGAAAAACTGTTTTTT
>TRBV29-1|TRBJ2-7|-|-
CSVELPGTSTYEQYF
TGCAGCGTTGAATTACCCGGGACAAGCACCTACGAGCAGTACTTC
>TRBV18|TRBJ2-7|many|TRBD2
CASSPFSSGTYEQYF
TGTGCCAGCTCACCATTTTCTAGCGGGACCTACGAGCAGTACTTC
>TRBV28|TRBJ1-5|-|-
CASTRGGGNQPQHF
TGTGCCAGCACCCGAGGGGGGGGTAATCAGCCCCAGCATTTT
>TRBV2|TRBJ1-1|-|-
CASIELEEAFF
TGTGCCAGCATTGAACTGGAGGAAGCTTTCTTT
>TRBV6-5|TRBJ1-1|-|-
CASSSGIGTEAFF
TGTGCCAGCAGTTCAGGCATTGGGACTGAAGCTTTCTTT
>TRBV28|TRBJ2-2|-|TRBD2
CASSTSGGAGELFF
TGTGCCAGCAGCACTAGCGGGGGGGCCGGGGAGCTGTTTTTT
>TRBV28|TRBJ1-4|-|-
CAVAGGANEKLFF
TGTGCCGTCGCGGGGGGGGCTAATGAAAAACTGTTTTTT
>TRBV7-9|TRBJ1-1|once|TRBD1
CASSSDRARLNTEAFF
TGTGCCAGCAGCTCGGACAGGGCGCGATTGAACACTGAAGCTTTCTTT
>TRBV28|TRBJ1-6|-|TRBD1
CASSFRQGGSPLHF
TGTGCCAGCAGTTTCAGGCAGGGGGGATCACCCCTCCACTTT